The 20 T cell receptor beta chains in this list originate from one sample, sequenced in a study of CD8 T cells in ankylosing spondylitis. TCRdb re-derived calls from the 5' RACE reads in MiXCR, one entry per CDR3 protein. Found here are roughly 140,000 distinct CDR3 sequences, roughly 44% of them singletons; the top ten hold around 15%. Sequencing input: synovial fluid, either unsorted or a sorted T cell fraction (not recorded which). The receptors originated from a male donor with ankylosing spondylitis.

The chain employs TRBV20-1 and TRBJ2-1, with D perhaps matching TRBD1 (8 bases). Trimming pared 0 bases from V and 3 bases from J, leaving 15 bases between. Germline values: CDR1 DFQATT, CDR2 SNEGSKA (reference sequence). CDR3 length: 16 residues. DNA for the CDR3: TGCAGTGCTAGAGATCTCACAGGGGGGGACTACAATGAGCAGTTCTTC. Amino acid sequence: CSARDLTGGDYNEQFF.

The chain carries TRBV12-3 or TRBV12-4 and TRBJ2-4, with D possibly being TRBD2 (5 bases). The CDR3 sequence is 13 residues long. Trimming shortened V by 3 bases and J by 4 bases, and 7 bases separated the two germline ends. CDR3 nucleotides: TGTGCCAGCAGTTTGCGGGTAAAAAACATTCAGTACTTC. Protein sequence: CASSLRVKNIQYF.

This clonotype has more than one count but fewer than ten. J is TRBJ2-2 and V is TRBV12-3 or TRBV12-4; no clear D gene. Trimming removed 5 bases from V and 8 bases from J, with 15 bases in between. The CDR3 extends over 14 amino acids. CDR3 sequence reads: CASSPRAPTGELFF. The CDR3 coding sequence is TGTGCCAGCAGTCCCCGTGCCCCGACGGGGGAGCTGTTTTTT.

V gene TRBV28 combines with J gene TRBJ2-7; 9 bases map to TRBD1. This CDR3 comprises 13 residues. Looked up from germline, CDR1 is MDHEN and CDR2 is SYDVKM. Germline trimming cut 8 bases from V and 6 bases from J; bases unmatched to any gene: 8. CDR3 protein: CASDPGQGSEQYF. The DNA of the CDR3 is TGTGCCAGCGACCCGGGACAGGGTTCCGAGCAGTACTTC.

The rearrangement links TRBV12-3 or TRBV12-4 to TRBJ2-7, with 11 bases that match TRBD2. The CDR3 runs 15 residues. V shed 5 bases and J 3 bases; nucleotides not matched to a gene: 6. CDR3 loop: CASSPTSGALYEQYF. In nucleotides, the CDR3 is TGTGCCAGCAGTCCGACTAGCGGGGCCCTCTACGAGCAGTACTTC.

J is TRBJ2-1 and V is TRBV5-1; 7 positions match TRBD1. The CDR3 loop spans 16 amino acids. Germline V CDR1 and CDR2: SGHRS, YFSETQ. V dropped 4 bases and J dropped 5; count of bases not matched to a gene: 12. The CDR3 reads CASSIRTGGPNNEQFF. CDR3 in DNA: TGCGCCAGCAGCATTCGGACAGGTGGCCCTAACAATGAGCAGTTCTTC.

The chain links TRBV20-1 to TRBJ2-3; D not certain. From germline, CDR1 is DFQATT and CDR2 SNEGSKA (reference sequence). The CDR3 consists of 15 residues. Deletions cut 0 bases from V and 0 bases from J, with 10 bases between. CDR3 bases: TGCAGTGCTAGAGACCCCATCCTTAGCACAGATACGCAGTATTTT. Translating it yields CSARDPILSTDTQYF.

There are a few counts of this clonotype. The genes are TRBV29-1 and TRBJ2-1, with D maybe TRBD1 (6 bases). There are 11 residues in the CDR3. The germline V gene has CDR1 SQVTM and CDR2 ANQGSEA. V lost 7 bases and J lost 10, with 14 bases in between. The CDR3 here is CSALDGTEQFF. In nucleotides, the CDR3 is TGCAGCGCTCTAGACGGGACAGAGCAGTTCTTC.

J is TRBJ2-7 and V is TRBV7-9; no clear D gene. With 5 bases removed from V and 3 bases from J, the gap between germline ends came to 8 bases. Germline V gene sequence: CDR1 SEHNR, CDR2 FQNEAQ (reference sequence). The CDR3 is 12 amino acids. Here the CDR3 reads CASSLWNYEQYF. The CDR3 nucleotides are TGTGCCAGCAGCCTGTGGAACTACGAGCAGTACTTC.

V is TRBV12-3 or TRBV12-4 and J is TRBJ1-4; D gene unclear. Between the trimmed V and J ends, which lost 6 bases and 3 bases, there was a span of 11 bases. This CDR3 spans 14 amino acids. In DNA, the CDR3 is TGTGCCAGCAGCCAACATGTGCCTAATGAAAAACTGTTTTTT. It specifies CASSQHVPNEKLFF.

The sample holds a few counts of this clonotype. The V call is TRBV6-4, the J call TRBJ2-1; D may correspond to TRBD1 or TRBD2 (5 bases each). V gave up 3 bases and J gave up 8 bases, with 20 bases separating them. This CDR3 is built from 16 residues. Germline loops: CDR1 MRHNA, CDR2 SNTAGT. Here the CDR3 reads CASSDSGDLGSDEQFF. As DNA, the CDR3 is TGTGCCAGCAGTGATTCCGGGGACCTGGGCTCCGATGAGCAGTTCTTC.

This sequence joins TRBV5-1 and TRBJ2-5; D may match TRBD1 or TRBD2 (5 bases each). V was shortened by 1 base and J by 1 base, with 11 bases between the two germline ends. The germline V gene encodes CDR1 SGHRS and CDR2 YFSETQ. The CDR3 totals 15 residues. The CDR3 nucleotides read TGCGCCAGCAGCTTGCCGGGACGGTTCCAAGAGACCCAGTACTTC. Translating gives CASSLPGRFQETQYF.

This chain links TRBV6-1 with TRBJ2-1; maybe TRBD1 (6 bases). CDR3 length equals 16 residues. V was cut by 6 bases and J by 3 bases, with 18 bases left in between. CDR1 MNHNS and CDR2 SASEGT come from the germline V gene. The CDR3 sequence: CASRGAWGRDYNEQFF. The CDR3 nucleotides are TGTGCCAGCAGGGGGGCATGGGGGCGAGACTACAATGAGCAGTTCTTC.

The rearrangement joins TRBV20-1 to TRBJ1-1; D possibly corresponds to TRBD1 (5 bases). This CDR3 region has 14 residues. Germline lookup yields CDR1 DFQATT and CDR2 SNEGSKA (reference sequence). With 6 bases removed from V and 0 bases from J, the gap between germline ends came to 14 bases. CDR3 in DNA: TGCAGTGCCAAGACCCCAGGGATGAACACTGAAGCTTTCTTT. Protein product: CSAKTPGMNTEAFF.

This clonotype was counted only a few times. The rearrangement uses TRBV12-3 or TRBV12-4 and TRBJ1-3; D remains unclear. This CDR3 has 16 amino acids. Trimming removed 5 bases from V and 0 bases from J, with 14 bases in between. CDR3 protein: CASSLQRQSSGNTIYF. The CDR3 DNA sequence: TGTGCCAGCAGTCTGCAGAGGCAGAGCTCTGGAAACACCATATATTTT.

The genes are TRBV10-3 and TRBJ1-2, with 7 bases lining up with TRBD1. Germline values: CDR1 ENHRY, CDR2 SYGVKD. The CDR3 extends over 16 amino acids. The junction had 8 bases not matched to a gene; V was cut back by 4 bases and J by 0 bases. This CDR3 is CAISGSRTGANYGYTF. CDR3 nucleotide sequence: TGTGCCATCAGTGGATCCAGGACAGGAGCTAACTATGGCTACACCTTC.

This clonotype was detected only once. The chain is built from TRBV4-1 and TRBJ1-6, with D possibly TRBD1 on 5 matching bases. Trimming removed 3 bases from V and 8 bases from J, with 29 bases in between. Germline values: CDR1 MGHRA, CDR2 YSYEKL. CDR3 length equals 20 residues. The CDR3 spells CASSHPEGILSRDFDSPLHF. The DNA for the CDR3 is TGCGCCAGCAGCCACCCCGAGGGGATTTTAAGTAGGGATTTTGATTCACCCCTCCACTTT.

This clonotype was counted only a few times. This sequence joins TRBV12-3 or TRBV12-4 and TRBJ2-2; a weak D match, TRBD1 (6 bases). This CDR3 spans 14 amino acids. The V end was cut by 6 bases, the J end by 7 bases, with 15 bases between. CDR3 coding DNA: TGTGCCAGCAGCTTTTGGGGGCATCACGGGGAGCTGTTTTTT. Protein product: CASSFWGHHGELFF.

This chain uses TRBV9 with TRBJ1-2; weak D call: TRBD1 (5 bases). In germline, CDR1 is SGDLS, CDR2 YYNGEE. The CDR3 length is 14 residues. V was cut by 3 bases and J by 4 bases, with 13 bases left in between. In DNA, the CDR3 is TGTGCCAGCAGCGCCGGGGGAGGGCTCTATGGCTACACCTTC. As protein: CASSAGGGLYGYTF.

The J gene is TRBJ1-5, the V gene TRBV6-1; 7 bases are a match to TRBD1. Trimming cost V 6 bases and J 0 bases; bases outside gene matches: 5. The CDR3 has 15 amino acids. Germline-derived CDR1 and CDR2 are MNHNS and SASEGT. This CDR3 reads CASRNRGYSNQPQHF. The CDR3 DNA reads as TGTGCCAGCAGAAACAGGGGATATAGCAATCAGCCCCAGCATTTT.